The T cell receptor (beta chain) under discussion was sequenced for a study of blood T cell repertoires in COVID-19. Study details: COVID-19 samples, acute and convalescent, were from the United States, Italy and Spain. Sources were T cells, B-cell-depleted T cells, or PBMCs; the material itself was cDNA or gDNA.

In the authors' workflow: Estimation of nucleated cell counts relied on the amplification of reference gene primers. TCRdb keeps only in-frame clones here, not all; method: immunoSEQ multiplex PCR. That table gives V, J and clone size, and the DNA gave D and trimming. The sample consists of approximately 90,000 clones, approximately 84% of them appearing once. Germline V CDR1 and CDR2: LGHDT, YNNKEL (reference sequence). The CDR3 runs to 17 residues. V was pared by 1 base and J by 0 bases, with 13 bases between. The sequenced sample consisted of peripheral blood. V and J are TRBV3-1 (or the pseudogene TRBV3-2) and TRBJ1-3, with no clear D. The TCR sequence derives from a man in his sixties with acute or convalescent COVID-19. In DNA form, the CDR3 reads TGTGCCAGCAGCCAAGCCCCGGAGGGAGGCTCTGGAAACACCATATATTTT. Its translation is CASSQAPEGGSGNTIYF.